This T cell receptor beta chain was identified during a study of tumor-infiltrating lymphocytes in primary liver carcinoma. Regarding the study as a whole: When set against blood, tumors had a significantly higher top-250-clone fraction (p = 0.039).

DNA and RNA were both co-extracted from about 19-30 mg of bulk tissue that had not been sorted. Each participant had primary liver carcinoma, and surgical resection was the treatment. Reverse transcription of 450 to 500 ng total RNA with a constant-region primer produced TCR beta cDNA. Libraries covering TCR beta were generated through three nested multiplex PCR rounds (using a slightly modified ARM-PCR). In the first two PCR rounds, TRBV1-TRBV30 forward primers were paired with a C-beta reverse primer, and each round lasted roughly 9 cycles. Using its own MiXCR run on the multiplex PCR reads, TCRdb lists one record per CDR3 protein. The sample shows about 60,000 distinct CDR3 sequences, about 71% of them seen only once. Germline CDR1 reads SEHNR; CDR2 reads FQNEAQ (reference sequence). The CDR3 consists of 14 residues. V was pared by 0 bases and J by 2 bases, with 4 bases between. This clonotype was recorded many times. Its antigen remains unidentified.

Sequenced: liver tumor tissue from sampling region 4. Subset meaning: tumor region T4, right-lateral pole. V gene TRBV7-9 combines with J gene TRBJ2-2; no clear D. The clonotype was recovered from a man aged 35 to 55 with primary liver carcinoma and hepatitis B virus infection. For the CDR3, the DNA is TGTGCCAGCAGCTTAGCTGACAACACCGGGGAGCTGTTTTTT. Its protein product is CASSLADNTGELFF.